Described below is a single TCR beta chain sequence and its context. Its antigen is unknown. Each TRB cDNA library was prepared by 5' RACE (with UMI labels). Using the 5' RACE reads, TCRdb records one entry per CDR3 protein without DNA. This sample's clone table lists about 130,000 distinct CDR3 sequences. Germline CDR1 and CDR2: SGHDT and YYEEEE. This CDR3 is built from 16 residues. CD45RO-CCR7+CD27+CD95- characterized naive CD8+ T cells. The source of the sample is a study of CXCR3-negative and CXCR3-positive naive CD8 T cells. Regarding the study as a whole: Naive cells used TRBV-TRBJ genes in much the same way whether CXCR3-negative or CXCR3-positive; memory cells did not. CXCR3-negative naive cells had less hydrophobic TRB CDR3s than did CXCR3-positive naive cells.

Material: naive CXCR3- CD8+ T cells from blood. Described subset: CD45RO-CCR7+CD27+CD95- naive CD8+ T cells lacking CXCR3 (TNR3-). The rearrangement joins TRBV5-6 to TRBJ2-1. This TCR came from a human donor in good health. Some clones in this sample may be carry-over from other donors' samples. CDR3 sequence reads: CASSLGVVPRQHEQFF.